This TCR beta chain was captured in a study of blood T cells in healthy people across ages. This clonotype appeared many times. The antigen remains unidentified. Next came a second PCR, run for 7 to 11 cycles, which used a sample-barcoded 5' primer along with a J-beta primer mix. Researchers report that each sample yielded at least 2.5 million CDR3-containing paired-end reads. TCRdb reprocessed the 5' RACE reads with MiXCR, giving one entry per CDR3 protein. The sample has about 780,000 distinct CDR3 sequences, 35% to 50% seen once. General study points: Getting older went along with TCR beta diversity per million T cells dropping roughly linearly. Long-lived donors carried more naive CD4+ cells and greater diversity than aged donors.

This CDR3 comprises 16 residues. V lost 6 bases and J lost 0; bases outside the gene matches: 7. No fewer than 6 million PBMCs went into each sample. The TCR sequence derives from an older man in good health. V is TRBV12-3 or TRBV12-4 and J is TRBJ2-3, with 9 positions matching TRBD1. The sequenced sample consisted of blood. The chain's CDR3 is CASRGQGPTSTDTQYF. The CDR3 DNA reads TGTGCCAGCAGGGGACAGGGTCCTACTAGCACAGATACGCAGTATTTT.